Listed below are T cell receptor beta chains from one sample, sequenced in a study of blood T cells in healthy people across ages. MiXCR, run by TCRdb on the 5' RACE reads, gives a single entry per CDR3 protein. The sample contains hundreds of thousands of distinct CDR3 sequences, more than 50% of which appear only once. Sample: blood. These receptors all come from a middle-aged man in good health. CDR3s include the opening cysteine and the closing phenylalanine or tryptophan. The order of the fields is V gene, D gene, clone size, J gene, CDR3 DNA, CDR3 protein. The D gene is left open where the match is weak. Clone size is stated in some rows and not others, as once, few, many or a class when expanded.

V gene: TRBV3-1
D gene: TRBD2
clone size: few
J gene: TRBJ2-1
CDR3 DNA: TGTGCCAGCTCTACTAGCGGGAGAGGCTATGAGCAGTTCTTC
CDR3 protein: CASSTSGRGYEQFF

V gene: TRBV7-9
D gene: TRBD1
clone size: .
J gene: TRBJ2-4
CDR3 DNA: TGTGCCAGCAGCATACAGGGGGCCGGATACCTAGCCAAAAACATTCAGTACTTC
CDR3 protein: CASSIQGAGYLAKNIQYF

V gene: TRBV6-6
D gene: TRBD1
clone size: .
J gene: TRBJ2-5
CDR3 DNA: TGTGCCAGTGGTCGTAAAGGACAGGGGGTGGAGAAGACCCAGTACTTC
CDR3 protein: CASGRKGQGVEKTQYF

V gene: TRBV20-1
D gene: .
clone size: once
J gene: TRBJ2-5
CDR3 DNA: TGCAGTGCTAGATGGCAAGGGGCTCAGCTAGAGCAGTACTTC
CDR3 protein: CSARWQGAQLEQYF

V gene: TRBV5-1
D gene: .
clone size: .
J gene: TRBJ1-3
CDR3 DNA: TGCGCCACTAGGGCCTCGAGCTCTGGAAACACCATATATTTT
CDR3 protein: CATRASSSGNTIYF

V gene: TRBV6-1
D gene: TRBD1
clone size: once
J gene: TRBJ1-2
CDR3 DNA: TGTGCCAGCAGTCCGCTTAGTCAGGGGGCCTCTAACTATGGCTACACCTTC
CDR3 protein: CASSPLSQGASNYGYTF

V gene: TRBV7-3
D gene: .
clone size: few
J gene: TRBJ2-7
CDR3 DNA: TGTGCCAGCAGCTTAGACAGCTCCTACAATGAGCAGTACTTC
CDR3 protein: CASSLDSSYNEQYF

V gene: TRBV27
D gene: .
clone size: .
J gene: TRBJ2-1
CDR3 DNA: TGTGCCAACAAGACAGGACCGCCGTACAATGAGCAGTTCTTC
CDR3 protein: CANKTGPPYNEQFF

V gene: TRBV5-5
D gene: TRBD1
clone size: .
J gene: TRBJ1-6
CDR3 DNA: TGTGCCAGCAGCGCGACAGGGAACTATAATTCACCCCTCCACTTT
CDR3 protein: CASSATGNYNSPLHF

V gene: TRBV27
D gene: .
clone size: .
J gene: TRBJ2-5
CDR3 DNA: TGTGCCAGCAGTTCCCCGGGGGGCTGGGAGACCCAGTACTTC
CDR3 protein: CASSSPGGWETQYF

V gene: TRBV29-1
D gene: .
clone size: .
J gene: TRBJ1-2
CDR3 DNA: TGCAGCGTTGAGTCGCGTTGGGGCTACACCTTC
CDR3 protein: CSVESRWGYTF

V gene: TRBV20-1
D gene: TRBD2
clone size: few
J gene: TRBJ2-1
CDR3 DNA: TGCAGTATCCCCCGGACTAGCGGCGACAATGAGCAGTTCTTC
CDR3 protein: CSIPRTSGDNEQFF

V gene: TRBV28
D gene: TRBD2
clone size: .
J gene: TRBJ2-3
CDR3 DNA: TGTGCCAGCAGTTCACTGACTAGCGGGGGGAGTATTTCTAGCACAGATACGCAGTATTTT
CDR3 protein: CASSSLTSGGSISSTDTQYF

V gene: TRBV20-1
D gene: TRBD1
clone size: .
J gene: TRBJ1-4
CDR3 DNA: TGCAGTGCTAGAGATTGGACCGGGACAGGGGGTTTTAATGAAAAACTGTTTTTT
CDR3 protein: CSARDWTGTGGFNEKLFF

V gene: TRBV7-2
D gene: .
clone size: many
J gene: TRBJ2-5
CDR3 DNA: TGTGCCAGCAGTCCGGGGCCGCAGGGCGAAGAGACCCAGTACTTC
CDR3 protein: CASSPGPQGEETQYF

V gene: TRBV9
D gene: TRBD1
clone size: .
J gene: TRBJ2-3
CDR3 DNA: TGTGCCAGCGCACAGGGGGATAACACAGATACGCAGTATTTT
CDR3 protein: CASAQGDNTDTQYF

V gene: TRBV29-1
D gene: .
clone size: .
J gene: TRBJ2-1
CDR3 DNA: TGCAGCGTCGACAGGAGGGCCTACAATGGGCAGTTCTTC
CDR3 protein: CSVDRRAYNGQFF

V gene: TRBV12-3/TRBV12-4
D gene: .
clone size: .
J gene: TRBJ1-5
CDR3 DNA: TGTGCCAGCAGAACCGACCTCGGAGACAATCAGCCCCAGCATTTT
CDR3 protein: CASRTDLGDNQPQHF

V gene: TRBV11-1
D gene: .
clone size: .
J gene: TRBJ1-3
CDR3 DNA: TGTGCCAGCAGCAAAAACGGACGGACCTCTGGAAACACCATATATTTT
CDR3 protein: CASSKNGRTSGNTIYF

V gene: TRBV28
D gene: .
clone size: .
J gene: TRBJ2-6
CDR3 DNA: TGTGCCAGCAGTGAATTAGGCCCCACCGCCAACGTCCTGACTTTC
CDR3 protein: CASSELGPTANVLTF

V gene: TRBV7-8
D gene: TRBD1
clone size: .
J gene: TRBJ1-1
CDR3 DNA: TGTGCCAGCTCTAGGGGGCTGGCGAACACTGAAGCTTTCTTT
CDR3 protein: CASSRGLANTEAFF

V gene: TRBV5-1
D gene: TRBD1
clone size: .
J gene: TRBJ2-7
CDR3 DNA: TGCGCCAGCAGCTTGGCAGGGGGCGCGACAATAGCCTACAATGAGCAGTACTTC
CDR3 protein: CASSLAGGATIAYNEQYF

V gene: TRBV7-7
D gene: .
clone size: few
J gene: TRBJ2-1
CDR3 DNA: TGTGCCAGCAGCCCCCTAGGCGGGCGCGAGCAGTTCTTC
CDR3 protein: CASSPLGGREQFF

V gene: TRBV24-1
D gene: .
clone size: .
J gene: TRBJ2-7
CDR3 DNA: TGTGCCATCCAGCCCTTCTCCTACGAGCAGTACTTC
CDR3 protein: CAIQPFSYEQYF

V gene: TRBV29-1
D gene: .
clone size: many
J gene: TRBJ2-1
CDR3 DNA: TGCCTCGCCGGGGATCTCTCCTACAATGAGCAGTTCTTC
CDR3 protein: CLAGDLSYNEQFF

V gene: TRBV16
D gene: .
clone size: .
J gene: TRBJ2-7
CDR3 DNA: TGTGCCAGCAGCCAATCGATCGAACAGCCCCTCGAGCAGTACTTC
CDR3 protein: CASSQSIEQPLEQYF

V gene: TRBV21-1
D gene: .
clone size: .
J gene: TRBJ2-5
CDR3 DNA: TGTGCCAGCAGAACCGGGACTAGGGTCGGGGAGACCCAGTACTTC
CDR3 protein: CASRTGTRVGETQYF

V gene: TRBV7-9
D gene: .
clone size: .
J gene: TRBJ2-6
CDR3 DNA: TGTGCCAGCAGAAACCGGGAACGGACCTCTGGGGCCAACGTCCTGACTTTC
CDR3 protein: CASRNRERTSGANVLTF

V gene: TRBV2
D gene: TRBD2
clone size: .
J gene: TRBJ2-1
CDR3 DNA: TGTGCCAGCAGTGACGTAGCGGGCTCCTACAATGAGCAGTTCTTC
CDR3 protein: CASSDVAGSYNEQFF

V gene: TRBV27
D gene: .
clone size: .
J gene: TRBJ2-5
CDR3 DNA: TGTGCCAGCAGTTTATTTGACTCGGTAGGGACCCAGTACTTC
CDR3 protein: CASSLFDSVGTQYF

V gene: TRBV28
D gene: .
clone size: once
J gene: TRBJ1-5
CDR3 DNA: TGTGCCAGCAGCGTCCACAGGGCCGGGGGTAATCAGCCCCAGCATTTT
CDR3 protein: CASSVHRAGGNQPQHF

V gene: TRBV20-1
D gene: .
clone size: .
J gene: TRBJ2-5
CDR3 DNA: TGCAGTGCTAGCCAATCAAACAAAGAGACCCAGTACTTC
CDR3 protein: CSASQSNKETQYF

V gene: TRBV3-1
D gene: .
clone size: .
J gene: TRBJ1-5
CDR3 DNA: TGTGCCAGCAGCCAAGCTCCTAGCGGACGGCCCCAGCATTTT
CDR3 protein: CASSQAPSGRPQHF

V gene: TRBV3-1
D gene: TRBD1
clone size: few
J gene: TRBJ1-2
CDR3 DNA: TGTGCCAGCAGCCCAAACCCGACAGGGAATGGCTACACCTTC
CDR3 protein: CASSPNPTGNGYTF

V gene: TRBV5-4
D gene: TRBD1
clone size: .
J gene: TRBJ2-7
CDR3 DNA: TGTGCCAGCAGCGAAATCGGGACAGGGGCCTACGAGCAGTACTTC
CDR3 protein: CASSEIGTGAYEQYF

V gene: TRBV20-1
D gene: TRBD2
clone size: .
J gene: TRBJ2-7
CDR3 DNA: TGCAGTGCTAGAGACCCTCTGACTAGCGGGAGCTACGAGCAGTACTTC
CDR3 protein: CSARDPLTSGSYEQYF

V gene: TRBV6-5
D gene: TRBD1
clone size: few
J gene: TRBJ1-2
CDR3 DNA: TGTGCCAGCAGTTACTCGCTTACGAGGGGGCTCAGCTATGGCTACACCTTC
CDR3 protein: CASSYSLTRGLSYGYTF

V gene: TRBV25-1
D gene: .
clone size: once
J gene: TRBJ2-3
CDR3 DNA: TGTGCCAGCACCCCATCAGAGACCCTTTCCGTTGATACGCAGTATTTT
CDR3 protein: CASTPSETLSVDTQYF

V gene: TRBV7-9
D gene: TRBD2
clone size: few
J gene: TRBJ2-3
CDR3 DNA: TGTGCCAGCAGCCCCGAACTAGCGGCGGCTACCACAGATACGCAGTATTTT
CDR3 protein: CASSPELAAATTDTQYF

V gene: TRBV28
D gene: .
clone size: .
J gene: TRBJ2-6
CDR3 DNA: TGTGCCAGCGACACCGGGCGAGCCTCTGGGGCCAACGTCCTGACTTTC
CDR3 protein: CASDTGRASGANVLTF

V gene: TRBV7-2
D gene: TRBD1
clone size: once
J gene: TRBJ2-3
CDR3 DNA: TGTGCCAGCAGCTTAGGGGGACAGGGGCCCCTCACAGATACGCAGTATTTT
CDR3 protein: CASSLGGQGPLTDTQYF

V gene: TRBV27
D gene: .
clone size: .
J gene: TRBJ2-7
CDR3 DNA: TGTGCCAGCAGTTTCGAGGTTTCTGACTACGAGCAGTACTTC
CDR3 protein: CASSFEVSDYEQYF

V gene: TRBV12-3/TRBV12-4
D gene: TRBD1
clone size: .
J gene: TRBJ2-6
CDR3 DNA: TGTGCCAGCAGGGCTCATGGACAGGGTGACGGGGCCAACGTCCTGACTTTC
CDR3 protein: CASRAHGQGDGANVLTF